This TCR beta chain was captured by sequencing in a study of post-analysis software for immune sequencing data. For this clonotype: Its matching antigen is unknown.

Regarding the study as a whole: Compared with controls, patients had more of five TRBV segments, including TRBV5-6, TRBV5-1 and TRBV20-1.

This CDR3 has 16 residues. Per the germline V gene, CDR1 is LGHDT and CDR2 is YNNKEL (reference sequence). With 4 bases clipped from V and 0 bases from J, the junction kept 5 bases outside the gene matches. Unique molecular identifiers were carried by the TCR beta cDNA libraries. TCRdb reprocessed the PCR reads with MiXCR, giving one entry per CDR3 protein. The sample has about 160,000 distinct CDR3 sequences, roughly 40% seen once. Sequencing was performed on blood, taken after autologous hematopoietic stem cell transplantation. The chain uses TRBV3-1 and TRBJ2-7; 11 nucleotides align to TRBD2. The origin of this receptor is a girl aged 10 to 17 with multiple sclerosis. Here the CDR3 reads CASSLVAGGGSYEQYF. The DNA for the CDR3 is TGTGCCAGCAGCCTCGTAGCGGGAGGGGGCTCCTACGAGCAGTACTTC.